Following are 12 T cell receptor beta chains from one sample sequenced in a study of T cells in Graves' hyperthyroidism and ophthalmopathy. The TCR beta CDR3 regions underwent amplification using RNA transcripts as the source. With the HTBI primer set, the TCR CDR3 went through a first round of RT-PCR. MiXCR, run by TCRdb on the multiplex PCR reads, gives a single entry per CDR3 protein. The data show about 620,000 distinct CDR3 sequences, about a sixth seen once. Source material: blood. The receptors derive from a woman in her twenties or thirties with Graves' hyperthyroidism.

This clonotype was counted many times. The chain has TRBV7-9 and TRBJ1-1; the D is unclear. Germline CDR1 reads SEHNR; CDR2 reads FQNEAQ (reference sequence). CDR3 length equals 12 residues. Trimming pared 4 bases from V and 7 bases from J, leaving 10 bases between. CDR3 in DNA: TGTGCCAGCAGCTCGGGCGTGGGTGAAGCTTTCTTT. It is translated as CASSSGVGEAFF.

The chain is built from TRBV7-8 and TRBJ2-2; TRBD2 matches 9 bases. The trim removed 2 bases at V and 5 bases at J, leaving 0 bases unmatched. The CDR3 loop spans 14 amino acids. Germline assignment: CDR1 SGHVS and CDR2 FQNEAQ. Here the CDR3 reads CASSLLAGTGELFF. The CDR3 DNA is TGTGCCAGCAGCTTACTAGCGGGAACCGGGGAGCTGTTTTTT. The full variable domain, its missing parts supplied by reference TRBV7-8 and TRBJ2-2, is GAGVSQSPRYKVAKRGQDVALRCDPISGHVSLFWYQQALGQGPEFLTYFQNEAQLDKSGLPSDRFFAERPEGSVSTLKIQRTQQEDSAVYLCASSLLAGTGELFFGEGSRLTVL.

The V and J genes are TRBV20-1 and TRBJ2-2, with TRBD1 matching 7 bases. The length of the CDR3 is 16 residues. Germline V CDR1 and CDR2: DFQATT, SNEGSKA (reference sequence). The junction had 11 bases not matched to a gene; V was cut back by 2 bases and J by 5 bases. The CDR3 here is CSARPDRTPRTGELFF. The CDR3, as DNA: TGCAGTGCTAGACCGGACAGGACACCACGGACCGGGGAGCTGTTTTTT.

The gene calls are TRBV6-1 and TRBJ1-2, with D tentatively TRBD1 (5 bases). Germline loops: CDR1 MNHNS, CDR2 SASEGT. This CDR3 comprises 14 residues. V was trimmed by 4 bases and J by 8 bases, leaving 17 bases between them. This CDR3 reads CASSARGVAYGYTF. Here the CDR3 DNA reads TGTGCCAGCAGTGCTAGAGGGGTAGCATACGGCTACACCTTC.

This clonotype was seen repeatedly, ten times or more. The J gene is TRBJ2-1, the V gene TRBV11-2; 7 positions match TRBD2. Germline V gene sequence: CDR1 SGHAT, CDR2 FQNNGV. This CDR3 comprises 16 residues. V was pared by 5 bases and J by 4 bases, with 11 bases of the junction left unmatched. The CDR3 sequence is CASSLGGSSGYNEQFF. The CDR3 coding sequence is TGTGCCAGCAGCCTAGGCGGATCTAGCGGATACAATGAGCAGTTCTTC.

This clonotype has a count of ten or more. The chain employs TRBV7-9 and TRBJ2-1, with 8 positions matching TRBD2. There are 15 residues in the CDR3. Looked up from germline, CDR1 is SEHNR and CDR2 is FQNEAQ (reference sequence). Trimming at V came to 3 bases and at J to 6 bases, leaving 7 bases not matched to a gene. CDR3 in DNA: TGTGCCAGCAGCTTTGCGGGACTAGGTCCCAATGAGCAGTTCTTC. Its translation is CASSFAGLGPNEQFF.

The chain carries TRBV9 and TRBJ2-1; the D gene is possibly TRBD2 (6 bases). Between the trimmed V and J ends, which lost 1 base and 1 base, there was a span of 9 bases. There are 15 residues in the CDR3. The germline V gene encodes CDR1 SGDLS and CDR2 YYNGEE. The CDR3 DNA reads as TGTGCCAGCAGCGTACGGCGGGATTCCTACAATGAGCAGTTCTTC. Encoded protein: CASSVRRDSYNEQFF.

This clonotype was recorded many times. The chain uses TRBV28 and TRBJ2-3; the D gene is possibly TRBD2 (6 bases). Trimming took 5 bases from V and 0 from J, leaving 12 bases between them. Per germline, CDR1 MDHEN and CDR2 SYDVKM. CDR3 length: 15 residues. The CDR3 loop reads CASSISGGSTDTQYF. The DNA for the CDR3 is TGTGCCAGCAGTATAAGCGGAGGGAGCACAGATACGCAGTATTTT.

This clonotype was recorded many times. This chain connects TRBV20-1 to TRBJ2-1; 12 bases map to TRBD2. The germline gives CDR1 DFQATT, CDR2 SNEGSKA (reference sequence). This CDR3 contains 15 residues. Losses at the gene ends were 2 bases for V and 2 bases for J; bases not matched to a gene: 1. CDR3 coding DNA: TGCAGTGCTAGAACTAGCGGGAGGCCCTACAATGAGCAGTTCTTC. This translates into CSARTSGRPYNEQFF.

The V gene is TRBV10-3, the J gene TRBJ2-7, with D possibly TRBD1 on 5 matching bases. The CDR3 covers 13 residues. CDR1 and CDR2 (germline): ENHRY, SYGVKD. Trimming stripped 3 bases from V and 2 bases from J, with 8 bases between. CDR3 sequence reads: CAISDGRAYEQYF. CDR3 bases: TGTGCCATCAGTGACGGCAGGGCCTACGAGCAGTACTTC.

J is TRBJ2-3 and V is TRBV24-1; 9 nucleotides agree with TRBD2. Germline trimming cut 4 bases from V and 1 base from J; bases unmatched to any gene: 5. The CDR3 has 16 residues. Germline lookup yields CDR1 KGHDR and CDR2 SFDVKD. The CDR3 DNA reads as TGTGCCACCAGTGAGGGTAGCGGGAGCGGCACAGATACGCAGTATTTT. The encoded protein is CATSEGSGSGTDTQYF.

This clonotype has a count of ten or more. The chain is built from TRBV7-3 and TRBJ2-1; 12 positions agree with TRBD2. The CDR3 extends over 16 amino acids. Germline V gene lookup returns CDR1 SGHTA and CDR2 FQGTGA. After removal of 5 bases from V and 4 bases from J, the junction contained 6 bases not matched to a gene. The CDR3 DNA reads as TGTGCCAGCAGCCCGATCGGACTAGCGGGATACAATGAGCAGTTCTTC. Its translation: CASSPIGLAGYNEQFF.